The rows below give T cell receptor beta chains drawn from one sample of a study of OX40 agonist ivuxolimab in advanced cancers. Clones were read by immunoSEQ multiplex PCR, and TCRdb kept only the in-frame ones, dropping some. The top ten hold around 6.6% of the sample, which has 60,000 to 85,000 clones, about 80% seen once. Sequences were derived from CD4+ or CD8+ T cells sorted from blood, sampled in a trial of the OX40 agonist ivuxolimab. The source of these receptors is an adult with an advanced solid tumor such as melanoma, head and neck, liver or kidney cancer. Both conserved end residues are part of each CDR3.

v_call cdr3_aa
TRBV18 CASSPPGQGADYGYTF
TRBV29-1 CSVGQDYGYTF
TRBV6-5 CASSYRGNTEAFF
TRBV7-3 CASSLMGPHTLTDTQYF
TRBV5-1 CASSFAYTNTEAFF
TRBV27 CASSLLGDTQYF
TRBV4-3 CASSQDARWATNEKLFF
TRBV18 CASSPLLTSGGLISYNEQFF
TRBV7-2 CASSLALGPYEQYF
TRBV19 CASGTGGYAEAFF
TRBV18 CASSPRTGSDEKLFF
TRBV29-1 CSVGYGGNTDTQYF
TRBV7-2 CASSYGRREAFF
TRBV5-1 CASSLVGSSYNEQFF
TRBV7-8 CASSLGTGGFYGYTF
TRBV9 CASSERASPGETQYF
TRBV7-2 CASSLESVLGIRYEQYF
TRBV5-1 CASSLAPGQEDIQYF
TRBV7-2 CASSRTGGGNTIYF
TRBV5-1 CASSPIAGAGEQFF
TRBV28 CASSFVSLAPYNSPLHF
TRBV11-3 CASSLYRGGLAAQETQYF
TRBV7-9 CASTLRGQGSDTQYF
TRBV27 CASSLYRTGGYYEQYF
TRBV28 CASSSNRGSGNTIYF
TRBV28 CASRTGHQGQPQHF
TRBV27 CASSFVSVGGLRPQHF
TRBV9 CASSDTGGGDTQYF